These T cell receptor beta chains were read from a single sample in a study of T cell repertoires in cytomegalovirus infection. TCRdb redid the calling of the reads with MiXCR, one entry per CDR3 protein. The top ten clones hold 13% of a sample with about 490,000 distinct CDR3 sequences, roughly 29% of them seen once. What was sequenced was PBMCs. These receptors originate from a human donor in good health (CMV status not recorded). Some clones in this sample may be carry-over from other donors' samples. Each CDR3 is given with its conserved first and last residue. A D gene is named only where the DNA matches it firmly. Some rows mark clone size as missing; the rest say once, few, many or name a class of expanded clone.

>TRBV29-1|-|TRBJ2-1|-
TGCAGCGTGTCCAGCGCCAATTCCTACAATGAGCAGTTCTTC
CSVSSANSYNEQFF
>TRBV6-2/TRBV6-3|-|TRBJ2-3|-
TGTGCCAGCAGTTACCAGGGACACCCCACAGATACGCAGTATTTT
CASSYQGHPTDTQYF
>TRBV28|-|TRBJ2-3|-
TGTGCCACCTCAGGGGTCGCAGATACGCAGTATTTT
CATSGVADTQYF
>TRBV14|-|TRBJ2-7|few
TGTGCCAGCAGCCAAAGTCTTACCTACGAGCAGTACTTC
CASSQSLTYEQYF
>TRBV20-1|-|TRBJ2-1|-
TGCAGTGCTAGAGATTCGGGTAGCCACAATGAGCAGTTCTTC
CSARDSGSHNEQFF
>TRBV7-2|-|TRBJ1-4|many
TGTGCCAGCAGCTTAGGAGGACGGGAAAAACTGTTTTTT
CASSLGGREKLFF
>TRBV7-9|TRBD2|TRBJ2-1|many
TGTGCCAGCAGCGCGCTAGCGGGGGCTTACAATGAGCAGTTCTTC
CASSALAGAYNEQFF
>TRBV20-1|-|TRBJ2-5|-
TGCAGTGCTAGGGAACAGGGACGGATAGAGACCCAGTACTTC
CSAREQGRIETQYF
>TRBV10-2|-|TRBJ2-1|-
TGCGCCAGCAATTCCAATGGCCCCTACAATGAGCAGTTCTTC
CASNSNGPYNEQFF
>TRBV6-6|-|TRBJ2-1|few
TGTGCCAGCAGAAACGGGGGCGGAACCTACAATGAGCAGTTCTTC
CASRNGGGTYNEQFF
>TRBV28|-|TRBJ1-5|few
TGTGCCAGCAGTTTAAGGGGGGCCAATGGTCAGCCCCAGCATTTT
CASSLRGANGQPQHF
>TRBV12-3/TRBV12-4|-|TRBJ2-4|few
TGTGCCAGCAGTCCTCCAGGACGACAAAACATTCAGTACTTC
CASSPPGRQNIQYF
>TRBV6-2/TRBV6-3|TRBD2|TRBJ2-1|many
TGTGCCATCAAGGGACTAGCGGGCTACAATGAGCAGTTCTTC
CAIKGLAGYNEQFF
>TRBV20-1|TRBD2|TRBJ2-1|-
TGCAGTGCTAGAGTGACGACTAGCGGTTACAATGAGCAGTTCTTC
CSARVTTSGYNEQFF
>TRBV7-2|-|TRBJ1-5|-
TGTGCCAGCAGCTCAGGGGAACACGCTCAGCCCCAGCATTTT
CASSSGEHAQPQHF
>TRBV20-1|TRBD1|TRBJ1-1|-
TGCAGTGCTAGAGAGGAGGGGGCTTGGAACACTGAAGCTTTCTTT
CSAREEGAWNTEAFF
>TRBV19|-|TRBJ2-3|-
TGTGCCAGTAGTACGCGAGGGGGTCCGGGCACAGATACGCAGTATTTT
CASSTRGGPGTDTQYF
>TRBV12-3/TRBV12-4|TRBD1|TRBJ1-5|few
TGTGCCAGCAGCTTACCCCGGGACAGGGGGCTGGGCAATCAGCCCCAGCATTTT
CASSLPRDRGLGNQPQHF
>TRBV19|-|TRBJ1-1|-
TGTGCCAGTAGTCGGTTCGAAAACACTGAAGCTTTCTTT
CASSRFENTEAFF
>TRBV11-3|TRBD1|TRBJ2-3|-
TGTGCCAGCAGCTTAACCACAGGGGTGGAATTCACAGATACGCAGTATTTT
CASSLTTGVEFTDTQYF
>TRBV23-1|TRBD2|TRBJ2-1|-
TGCGCCAGCAGCCCCGAGCCCCCGCCTAGCGGCCCTTACAATGAGCAGTTCTTC
CASSPEPPPSGPYNEQFF
>TRBV11-3|-|TRBJ2-1|few
TGTGCCAGCAGCTCGATCCTCGGGAATGAGCAGTTCTTC
CASSSILGNEQFF
>TRBV12-3/TRBV12-4|-|TRBJ2-1|many
TGTGCCAGCACAGCCCATAACAATGAGCAGTTCTTC
CASTAHNNEQFF
>TRBV24-1|TRBD2|TRBJ2-1|-
TGTGCCACCGGCGGGACTAGCGGCGTAAGCTCCTACAATGAGCAGTTCTTC
CATGGTSGVSSYNEQFF
>TRBV12-3/TRBV12-4|TRBD2|TRBJ2-5|-
TGTGCCAGCAGTCTAAATTTGGGGGGGGACCACCAAGAGACCCAGTACTTC
CASSLNLGGDHQETQYF
>TRBV7-6|TRBD1|TRBJ1-2|-
TGTGCCAGCAGCTTCCGGACAGGGGATGATGGCTACACCTTC
CASSFRTGDDGYTF
>TRBV10-3|-|TRBJ2-5|-
TGTGCCATCAGTGAACAGCTGGACGCGGTAAGGGAGACCCAGTACTTC
CAISEQLDAVRETQYF
>TRBV20-1|-|TRBJ1-1|few
TGCAGTGCTCCACCTCAGGGGATTACTGAAGCTTTCTTT
CSAPPQGITEAFF
>TRBV2|TRBD2|TRBJ2-1|few
TGTGCCAGCAGTGAACTAGCGGGAGAAGGCTCCTACAATGAGCAGTTCTTC
CASSELAGEGSYNEQFF
>TRBV6-6|-|TRBJ1-1|few
TGTGCCAGCAGTTACTCGAGAACGAGTGGGTTGGGCACTGAAGCTTTCTTT
CASSYSRTSGLGTEAFF
>TRBV7-8|TRBD1|TRBJ1-5|-
TGTGCCAGCAGCTTAGGGACAGGGGGCAGTCAGCCCCAGCATTTT
CASSLGTGGSQPQHF
>TRBV7-2|-|TRBJ2-2|-
TGTGCCAGCAGCTCCCCTCACAGGGCGGGGGAGCTGTTTTTT
CASSSPHRAGELFF
>TRBV5-4|-|TRBJ2-7|-
TGTGCCAGCAGGGTGGCGGGGGCGCTGGACGAGCAGTACTTC
CASRVAGALDEQYF
>TRBV10-3|TRBD2|TRBJ2-1|-
TGTGCCATCAGTGAGGGGTTAGCGGGAGGCCGGACGTACAATGAGCAGTTCTTC
CAISEGLAGGRTYNEQFF
>TRBV7-2|-|TRBJ2-1|-
TGTGCCAGCAGCTTTGAGTGGAATGAGCAGTTCTTC
CASSFEWNEQFF
>TRBV12-3/TRBV12-4|-|TRBJ1-1|-
TGTGCCAGCAGACCACCTCCCCAGGGCGCGAACACTGAAGCTTTCTTT
CASRPPPQGANTEAFF
>TRBV7-2|-|TRBJ1-3|-
TGTGCCAGCAGCCCCGTTTTTCTGGGGGCGCGGGGAAACACCATATATTTT
CASSPVFLGARGNTIYF
>TRBV4-1|TRBD1|TRBJ1-2|-
TGCGCCAGCAGCCAGAAAACGGGAGACAGGGTGAATGGCTACACCTTC
CASSQKTGDRVNGYTF
>TRBV6-5|TRBD1|TRBJ2-1|many
TGTGCCAGCAGCACGACAGGGAAGGGTAGGAATGAGCAGTTCTTC
CASSTTGKGRNEQFF
>TRBV7-2|-|TRBJ2-1|many
TGTGCCAGCAGATCAGGATACAATGAGCAGTTCTTC
CASRSGYNEQFF
>TRBV6-2/TRBV6-3|-|TRBJ2-1|-
TGTGCCACTGCCGGGCGCTCCTCCTACTACAATGAGCAGTTCTTC
CATAGRSSYYNEQFF